The text below deals with one T cell receptor beta chain. The authors negatively isolated CD8+ and CD4+ T cells and FACS-enriched TEMRA cells. These data originate in a study of CD8 T cells in Susac syndrome. cDNA came from roughly 0.5 to 1 ug RNA primed by random hexamers. By means of immunoSEQ multiplex PCR, TCR beta CDR3 spanning 54 Vbeta and 13 Jbeta underwent amplification. Using its own MiXCR run on the immunoSEQ multiplex PCR reads, TCRdb lists one record per CDR3 protein. The sample records 200,000 to 250,000 distinct CDR3 sequences, about 96% being singletons. J lost 7 bases, V lost 3 bases, and 18 bases had no gene match. The length of the CDR3 is 17 residues. Germline assignment: CDR1 DFQATT and CDR2 SNEGSKA (reference sequence).

The sequence came from a human donor with multiple sclerosis. The chain combines TRBV20-1 with TRBJ2-7; 10 bases fit TRBD2. Sequences were obtained from CD4+ T cells from PBMCs. CDR3 sequence: CSASPLAGDPRRVEQYF. DNA for the CDR3: TGCAGTGCTAGTCCCCTAGCGGGGGACCCACGGAGGGTAGAGCAGTACTTC.